Below are 25 T cell receptor beta chains sequenced from a single sample in a study of blood T cell repertoires in COVID-19. Using immunoSEQ multiplex PCR, the repertoire was profiled, and TCRdb retains in-frame clones only, with some absent. The sample includes about 74,000 clones, more than 75% seen only once; the top ten take roughly 15%. Sequencing was carried out using peripheral blood. The receptors here all came from a human donor in a cohort sampled during active COVID-19.

This chain links TRBV7-2 with TRBJ2-5; no definite D call. Trimming removed 5 bases at V and 2 bases at J, with 15 bases between. This CDR3 has 15 amino acids. CDR1 and CDR2 (germline): SGHTA, FQGNSA. CDR3 loop: CASSKSRSRQETQYF. CDR3 in DNA: TGTGCCAGCAGCAAAAGTCGGTCTAGACAAGAGACCCAGTACTTC.

The rearrangement links TRBV6-5 to TRBJ1-1; D is uncertain. CDR3 length equals 15 residues. Germline V gene data show CDR1 as MNHEY and CDR2 as SVGAGI. The V gene lost 5 bases and the J gene lost 0 bases, with 13 bases spanning the gap. Written as DNA, the CDR3 is TGTGCCAGCAGTCCTGGGTCGGGGATGAACACTGAAGCTTTCTTT. This encodes CASSPGSGMNTEAFF.

V is TRBV12-2 and J is TRBJ1-5. TRBV12-2 is given as a pseudogene. This CDR3 spans 16 amino acids. The CDR3, as DNA: TGTGCAAGTCGCTTCCGATCCGGGGGAGGTAATCAGCCCCAGCATTTT. Its protein product is CASRFRSGGGNQPQHF.

This clone was counted once. This rearrangement joins TRBV28 to TRBJ1-5, with a weak D call TRBD1 (5 bases). Trimming shortened V by 3 bases and J by 3 bases, and 9 bases separated the two germline ends. There are 14 residues in the CDR3. From germline, CDR1 is MDHEN and CDR2 SYDVKM. CDR3 sequence: CASSFGGINQPQHF. DNA for the CDR3: TGTGCCAGCAGTTTCGGGGGGATCAATCAGCCCCAGCATTTT.

The rearrangement links TRBV19 to TRBJ2-7, with D possibly matching TRBD1 (6 bases). Germline CDR1 LNHDA, CDR2 SQIVND (reference sequence). The CDR3 spans 14 residues. V was clipped by 4 bases and J by 7 bases, with 17 bases between them. The CDR3 protein is CASSTGHKKGEQYF. In DNA form, the CDR3 reads TGTGCCAGTAGTACGGGACATAAGAAGGGGGAGCAGTACTTC.

This clone was found a few times. This chain links TRBV29-1 with TRBJ2-1; 9 bases map to TRBD1. J was trimmed by 6 bases and V by 7 bases; bases with no gene match: 7. Germline CDR1 SQVTM, CDR2 ANQGSEA. This CDR3 contains 13 residues. The CDR3 DNA is TGCAGCGACGCGGGACAGGGTTCCAATGAGCAGTTCTTC. It translates to CSDAGQGSNEQFF.

The chain is built from TRBV2 and TRBJ2-7; no reliable D call. Trimming stripped 5 bases from V and 0 bases from J, with 5 bases between. The CDR3 consists of 12 residues. Germline CDR1 and CDR2: SNHLY and FYNNEI. The CDR3 is CASSPVSYEQYF. CDR3 DNA sequence: TGTGCCAGCAGTCCGGTCTCCTACGAGCAGTACTTC.

The genes are TRBV11-2 and TRBJ2-2; TRBD2 might be the D (7 bases). The CDR3 covers 14 residues. From germline, CDR1 is SGHAT and CDR2 FQNNGV. V dropped 6 bases and J dropped 4 bases, with 12 bases sitting between them. Here the CDR3 reads CASSHRGGTGELFF. The CDR3 nucleotides are TGTGCCAGCAGTCATAGGGGGGGCACCGGGGAGCTGTTTTTT.

The chain carries TRBV18 and TRBJ1-2; D remains ambiguous. The V gene lost 3 bases and the J gene lost 3 bases, with 17 bases spanning the gap. The CDR3 spans 16 residues. The germline CDR1 and CDR2 sequences are KGHSH and LQKENI. The CDR3 DNA is TGTGCCAGCTCACCTCTCCGGGCCCTGGGAGACTATGGCTACACCTTC. Amino acid sequence: CASSPLRALGDYGYTF.

The J gene is TRBJ2-7, the V gene TRBV3-1 (or the pseudogene TRBV3-2), with 9 nucleotides matching TRBD2. CDR3 length: 14 residues. The V gene end was trimmed by 6 bases and the J gene end by 3 bases; junction bases not matched to a gene: 6. Germline lookup yields CDR1 LGHDT and CDR2 YNNKEL (reference sequence). The CDR3 coding sequence is TGTGCCAGCAGTCGGACTAGCGCTAACTACGAGCAGTACTTC. This codes for CASSRTSANYEQYF.

The rearrangement joins TRBV6-5 to TRBJ2-4; 8 bases agree with TRBD2. CDR1 is MNHEY and CDR2 is SVGAGI in the germline V gene. This CDR3 has 15 amino acids. Trimming removed 5 bases from V and 0 bases from J; junction bases left unmatched: 3. The CDR3 sequence is CASSTLAGAKNIQYF. The CDR3 region has the DNA TGTGCCAGCAGTACTCTAGCGGGAGCCAAAAACATTCAGTACTTC.

Worth noting for this clone: The junction departs from germline at one end; a sequencing error may be responsible. The chain joins TRBV11-3 to TRBJ2-2; D is unresolved. CDR3 length: 13 residues. In germline, CDR1 is SGHNT, CDR2 YENEEA. In DNA, the CDR3 is TGTGCCAGCAGCTTAGTGAACTCCGGGGAGCTGTTTTTT. Translated: CASSLVNSGELFF.

The V call is TRBV4-2, the J call TRBJ2-1, with 13 positions matching TRBD2. Germline loops: CDR1 LGHNA, CDR2 YNFKEQ. Trimming removed 0 bases from V and 7 bases from J; junction bases left unmatched: 6. The CDR3 is 17 residues long. CDR3: CASSQDRTSGSENEQFF. The CDR3 DNA sequence: TGTGCCAGCAGCCAAGATAGGACTAGCGGGAGTGAAAATGAGCAGTTCTTC.

The CDR3 DNA is TGTGCCAGCAGCTTTCCAACAGGGATCTCTGGAAACACCATATATTTT. Amino acid sequence: CASSFPTGISGNTIYF. This chain uses TRBV7-2 with TRBJ1-3, with D possibly being TRBD1 (6 bases). This CDR3 is 16 amino acids long. Germline CDR1 and CDR2: SGHTA and FQGNSA. V lost 3 bases and J lost 0, with 12 bases in between.

The rearrangement links TRBV30 to TRBJ2-3; the D gene is possibly TRBD1 (6 bases). CDR3 length equals 14 residues. Germline lookup yields CDR1 GTSNPN and CDR2 SVGIG (reference sequence). Trimming removed 5 bases at V and 5 bases at J, with 17 bases between. The CDR3 DNA reads TGTGCCTGGGAGCCAGGGGCGGGCGGAGATACGCAGTATTTT. Translation: CAWEPGAGGDTQYF. The entire variable domain, with the rest obtained from reference TRBV30 and TRBJ2-3, is as follows: SQTIHQWPATLVQPVGSPLSLECTVEGTSNPNLYWYRQAAGRGLQLLFYSVGIGQISSEVPQNLSASRPQDRQFILSSKKLLLSDSGFYLCAWEPGAGGDTQYFGPGTRLTVL.

The chain couples TRBV2 to TRBJ2-7; D perhaps matches TRBD2 (6 bases). This CDR3 contains 15 residues. Germline-derived CDR1 and CDR2 are SNHLY and FYNNEI. The germline V and J ends were trimmed by 7 bases and 2 bases, with 18 bases remaining between them. CDR3 nucleotides: TGTGCCAGCATTCCGAGGAGGGACTCAACCTACGAGCAGTACTTC. Its protein product is CASIPRRDSTYEQYF.

The V gene is TRBV19, the J gene TRBJ1-2, with a tentative D call TRBD1 (5 bases). This CDR3 contains 12 residues. CDR1 and CDR2 (germline): LNHDA, SQIVND (reference sequence). Trimming took 0 bases from V and 7 from J, leaving 6 bases between them. The CDR3 spells CASSIDQGGYTF. Written as DNA, the CDR3 is TGTGCCAGTAGTATAGATCAGGGTGGCTACACCTTC.

J is TRBJ1-2 and V is TRBV28; 9 positions agree with TRBD1. Germline V gene sequence: CDR1 MDHEN, CDR2 SYDVKM. This CDR3 is 14 amino acids long. Germline trimming cut 2 bases from V and 8 bases from J; bases unmatched to any gene: 6. The CDR3: CASSLGGQGHGYTF. The CDR3 DNA sequence: TGTGCCAGCAGTTTAGGGGGACAGGGACACGGCTACACCTTC.

The rearrangement joins TRBV18 to TRBJ2-7; D not resolved. The CDR3 extends over 14 amino acids. V lost 4 bases and J 0 bases, leaving 10 bases between the germline ends. Germline values: CDR1 KGHSH, CDR2 LQKENI. This CDR3 reads CASSLAISSYEQYF. CDR3 bases: TGTGCCAGCTCACTAGCTATCAGCTCCTACGAGCAGTACTTC.

This rearrangement joins TRBV6-5 to TRBJ1-5, with a tentative D call TRBD1 (6 bases). The CDR3 spans 13 residues. The germline V gene encodes CDR1 MNHEY and CDR2 SVGAGI. Trimming removed 10 bases from V and 3 bases from J, with 13 bases in between. The chain's CDR3 is CATRTDFNQPQHF. The CDR3 region has the DNA TGTGCCACCCGGACAGACTTCAATCAGCCCCAGCATTTT.

The chain links TRBV5-6 to TRBJ1-5; a weak D match, TRBD1 (5 bases). The CDR3 length is 16 residues. Germline V gene data show CDR1 as SGHDT and CDR2 as YYEEEE. Trimming pared 0 bases from V and 4 bases from J, leaving 14 bases between. The CDR3 sequence: CASSLGVWGGNQPQHF. In DNA, the CDR3 is TGTGCCAGCAGCTTGGGCGTTTGGGGGGGGAATCAGCCCCAGCATTTT.

The chain recombines TRBV18 with TRBJ2-7; TRBD2 matches 7 bases. The CDR3 covers 14 residues. The germline CDR1 and CDR2 sequences are KGHSH and LQKENI. J lost 2 bases, V lost 5 bases, and 6 bases had no gene match. The CDR3 here is CASSRTSEAYEQYF. The CDR3 DNA is TGTGCCAGCTCAAGAACTAGCGAAGCCTACGAGCAGTACTTC.

The V call is TRBV28, the J call TRBJ2-6, with D possibly matching TRBD1 (6 bases). CDR3 length: 18 amino acids. V was cut by 5 bases and J by 4 bases, with 21 bases left in between. The germline CDR1 and CDR2 sequences are MDHEN and SYDVKM. The CDR3 coding sequence is TGTGCCAGCAGTACCCTAAACCCAGGGGTAGCGGGGGCCAACGTCCTGACTTTC. This codes for CASSTLNPGVAGANVLTF. Using reference TRBV28 and TRBJ2-6 for the parts outside the CDR3, the full variable domain is DVKVTQSSRYLVKRTGEKVFLECVQDMDHENMFWYRQDPGLGLRLIYFSYDVKMKEKGDIPEGYSVSREKKERFSLILESASTNQTSMYLCASSTLNPGVAGANVLTFGAGSRLTVL.

The chain recombines TRBV12-3 or TRBV12-4 with TRBJ2-7; 9 bases match TRBD1. V lost 6 bases and J lost 0; bases outside the gene matches: 0. The length of the CDR3 is 13 residues. Here the CDR3 DNA reads TGTGCCAGCAGGACAGGGGGCTCCTACGAGCAGTACTTC. This sequence encodes CASRTGGSYEQYF.

The J gene is TRBJ2-2, the V gene TRBV5-6; 13 bases are shared with TRBD2. The CDR3 extends over 15 amino acids. With V trimmed by 1 base and J by 8 bases, 2 bases remained unmatched. CDR1 and CDR2 from the germline V gene are SGHDT and YYEEEE. CDR3 loop: CASSLRTSGRGELFF. The CDR3 bases are TGTGCCAGCAGCTTGAGGACTAGCGGGAGAGGGGAGCTGTTTTTT. The full variable domain, in which reference TRBV5-6 and TRBJ2-2 provide the parts outside the CDR3, is DAGVTQSPTHLIKTRGQQVTLRCSPKSGHDTVSWYQQALGQGPQFIFQYYEEEERQRGNFPDRFSGHQFPNYSSELNVNALLLGDSALYLCASSLRTSGRGELFFGEGSRLTVL.